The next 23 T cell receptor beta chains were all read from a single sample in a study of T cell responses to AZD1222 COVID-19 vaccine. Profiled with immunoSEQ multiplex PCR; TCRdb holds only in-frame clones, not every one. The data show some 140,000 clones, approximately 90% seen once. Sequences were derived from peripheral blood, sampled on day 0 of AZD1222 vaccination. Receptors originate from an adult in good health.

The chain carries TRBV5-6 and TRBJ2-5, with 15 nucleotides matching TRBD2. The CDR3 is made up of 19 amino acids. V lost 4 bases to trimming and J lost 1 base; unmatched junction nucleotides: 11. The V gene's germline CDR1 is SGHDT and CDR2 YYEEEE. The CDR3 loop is CASSATGTSGRRRQETQYF. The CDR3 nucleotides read TGTGCCAGCAGCGCAACCGGGACTAGCGGGAGGAGACGCCAAGAGACCCAGTACTTC.

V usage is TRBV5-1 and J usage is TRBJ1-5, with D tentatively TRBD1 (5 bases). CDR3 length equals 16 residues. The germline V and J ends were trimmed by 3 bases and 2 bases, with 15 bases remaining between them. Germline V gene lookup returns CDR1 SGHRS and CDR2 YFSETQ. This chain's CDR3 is CASSSDGAGGNQPQHF. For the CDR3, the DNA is TGCGCCAGCAGCTCGGATGGGGCTGGGGGCAATCAGCCCCAGCATTTT. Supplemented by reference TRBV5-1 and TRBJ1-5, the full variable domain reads KAGVTQTPRYLIKTRGQQVTLSCSPISGHRSVSWYQQTPGQGLQFLFEYFSETQRNKGNFPGRFSGRQFSNSRSEMNVSTLELGDSALYLCASSSDGAGGNQPQHFGDGTRLSIL.

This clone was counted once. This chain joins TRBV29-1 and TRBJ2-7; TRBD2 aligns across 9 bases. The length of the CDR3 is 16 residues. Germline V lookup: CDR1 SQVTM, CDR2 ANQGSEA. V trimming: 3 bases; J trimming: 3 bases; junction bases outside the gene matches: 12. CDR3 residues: CSVEVYSETSGYEQYF. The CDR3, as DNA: TGCAGCGTTGAGGTTTATAGCGAGACTAGCGGCTACGAGCAGTACTTC.

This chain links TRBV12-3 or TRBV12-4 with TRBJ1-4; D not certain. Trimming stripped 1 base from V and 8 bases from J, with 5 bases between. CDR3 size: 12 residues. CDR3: CASSLVGEKLFF. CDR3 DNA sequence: TGTGCCAGCAGTTTAGTCGGAGAAAAACTGTTTTTT.

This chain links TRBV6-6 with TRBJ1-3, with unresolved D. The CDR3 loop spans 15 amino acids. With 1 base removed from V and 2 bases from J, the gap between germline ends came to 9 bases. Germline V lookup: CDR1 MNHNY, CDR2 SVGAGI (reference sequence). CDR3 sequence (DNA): TGTGCCAGCAGTTACTTGGGTAGCGCTGGAAACACCATATATTTT. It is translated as CASSYLGSAGNTIYF.

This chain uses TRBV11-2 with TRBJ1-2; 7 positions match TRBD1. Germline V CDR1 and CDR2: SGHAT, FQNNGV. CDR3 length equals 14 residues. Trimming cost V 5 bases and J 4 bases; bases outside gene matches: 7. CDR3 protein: CASSPRTGFYGYTF. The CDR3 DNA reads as TGTGCCAGCAGCCCAAGGACAGGTTTCTATGGCTACACCTTC.

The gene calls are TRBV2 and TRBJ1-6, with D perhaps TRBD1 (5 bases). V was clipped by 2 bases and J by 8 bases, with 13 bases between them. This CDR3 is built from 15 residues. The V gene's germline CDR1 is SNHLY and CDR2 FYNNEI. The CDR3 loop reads CASSEQQVQDSPLHF. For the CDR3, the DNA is TGTGCCAGCAGTGAACAACAGGTTCAGGATTCACCCCTCCACTTT.

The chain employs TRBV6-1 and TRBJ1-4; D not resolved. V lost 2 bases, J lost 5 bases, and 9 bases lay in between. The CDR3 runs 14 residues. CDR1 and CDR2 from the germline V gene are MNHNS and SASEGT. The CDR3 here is CASSEQAENEKLFF. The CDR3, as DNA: TGTGCCAGCAGTGAACAGGCCGAAAATGAAAAACTGTTTTTT.

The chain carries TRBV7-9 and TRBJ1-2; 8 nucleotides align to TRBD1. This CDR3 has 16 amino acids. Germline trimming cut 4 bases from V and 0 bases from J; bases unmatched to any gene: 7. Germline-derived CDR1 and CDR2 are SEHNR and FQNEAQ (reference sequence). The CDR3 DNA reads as TGTGCCAGCAGCTCCTGGACAGGGCGCCCTAACTATGGCTACACCTTC. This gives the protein CASSSWTGRPNYGYTF.

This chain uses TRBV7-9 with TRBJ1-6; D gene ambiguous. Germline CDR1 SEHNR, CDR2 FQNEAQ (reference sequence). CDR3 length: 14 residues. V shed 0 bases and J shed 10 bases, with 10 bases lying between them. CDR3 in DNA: TGTGCCAGCAGCTTAGCGCAGGCAAGCTCACCCCTCCACTTT. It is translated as CASSLAQASSPLHF.

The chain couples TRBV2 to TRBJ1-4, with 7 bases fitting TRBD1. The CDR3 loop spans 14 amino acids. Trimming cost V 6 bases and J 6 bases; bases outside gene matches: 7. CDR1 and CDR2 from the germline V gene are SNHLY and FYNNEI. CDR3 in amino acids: CASRRTGGDEKLFF. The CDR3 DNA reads TGTGCCAGCAGGAGGACAGGAGGCGATGAAAAACTGTTTTTT.

The CDR3 DNA sequence: TGTGCCAGCAGTTTTCCCGGCAAAAACATTCAGTACTTC. Encoded protein: CASSFPGKNIQYF. The chain combines TRBV28 with TRBJ2-4; D remains ambiguous. The CDR3 sequence is 13 residues long. Trimming left V 3 bases short and J 3 bases short, with 6 bases between. Germline loops: CDR1 MDHEN, CDR2 SYDVKM.

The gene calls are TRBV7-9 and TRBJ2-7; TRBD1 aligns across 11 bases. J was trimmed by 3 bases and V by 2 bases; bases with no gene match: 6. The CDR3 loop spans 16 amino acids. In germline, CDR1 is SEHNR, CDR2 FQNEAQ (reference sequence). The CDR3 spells CASSLTSGTGGYEQYF. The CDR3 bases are TGTGCCAGCAGCTTAACATCCGGGACAGGGGGCTACGAGCAGTACTTC.

The CDR3 sequence: CASSEQPTGGEQFF. The DNA of the CDR3 is TGTGCCAGCAGTGAACAACCGACTGGGGGAGAGCAGTTCTTC. The rearrangement joins TRBV6-1 to TRBJ2-1; either TRBD1 or TRBD2 may fit D (5 bases each). Germline V gives CDR1 MNHNS, CDR2 SASEGT. V was pared by 2 bases and J by 10 bases, with 15 bases between. The CDR3 loop spans 14 amino acids.

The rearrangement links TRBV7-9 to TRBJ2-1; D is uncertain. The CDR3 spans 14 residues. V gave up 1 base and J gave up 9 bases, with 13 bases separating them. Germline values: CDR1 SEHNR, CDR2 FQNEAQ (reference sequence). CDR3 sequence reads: CASSLDPTLSEQFF. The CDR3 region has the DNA TGTGCCAGCAGCTTAGATCCTACGTTGAGTGAGCAGTTCTTC.

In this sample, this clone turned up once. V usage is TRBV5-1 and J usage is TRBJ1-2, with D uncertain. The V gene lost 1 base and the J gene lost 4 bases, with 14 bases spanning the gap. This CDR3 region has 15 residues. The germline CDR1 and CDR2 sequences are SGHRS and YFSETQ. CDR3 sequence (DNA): TGCGCCAGCAGCTTGACAACCCACTCTTCCTATGGCTACACCTTC. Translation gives CASSLTTHSSYGYTF. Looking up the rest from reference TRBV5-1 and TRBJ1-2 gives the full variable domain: KAGVTQTPRYLIKTRGQQVTLSCSPISGHRSVSWYQQTPGQGLQFLFEYFSETQRNKGNFPGRFSGRQFSNSRSEMNVSTLELGDSALYLCASSLTTHSSYGYTFGSGTRLTVV.

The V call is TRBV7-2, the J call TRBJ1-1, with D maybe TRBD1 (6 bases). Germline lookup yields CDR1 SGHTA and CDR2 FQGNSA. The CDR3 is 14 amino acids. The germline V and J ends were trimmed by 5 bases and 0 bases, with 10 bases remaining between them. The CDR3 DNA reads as TGTGCCAGCAGCCGCAGGGGTCTGAACACTGAAGCTTTCTTT. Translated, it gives CASSRRGLNTEAFF.

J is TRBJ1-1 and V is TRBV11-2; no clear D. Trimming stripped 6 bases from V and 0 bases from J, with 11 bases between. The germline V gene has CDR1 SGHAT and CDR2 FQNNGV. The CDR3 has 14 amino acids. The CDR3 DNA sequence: TGTGCCAGCAGTCTAGGGAGGGTGAACACTGAAGCTTTCTTT. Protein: CASSLGRVNTEAFF.

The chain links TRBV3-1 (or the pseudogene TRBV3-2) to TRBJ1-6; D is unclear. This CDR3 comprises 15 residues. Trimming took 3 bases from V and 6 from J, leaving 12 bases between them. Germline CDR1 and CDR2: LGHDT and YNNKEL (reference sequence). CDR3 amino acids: CASSQSQAANSPLHF. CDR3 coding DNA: TGTGCCAGCAGCCAGAGCCAGGCAGCTAATTCACCCCTCCACTTT.

CDR3 in DNA: TGTGCCAGCAGCTTAGATGGCCTTAACTACGAGCAGTACTTC. It is translated as CASSLDGLNYEQYF. V and J are TRBV11-2 and TRBJ2-7; D is ambiguous. Trimming took off 0 bases at V and 3 bases at J, with 9 bases between the two ends. Germline assignment: CDR1 SGHAT and CDR2 FQNNGV. The CDR3 has 14 residues.

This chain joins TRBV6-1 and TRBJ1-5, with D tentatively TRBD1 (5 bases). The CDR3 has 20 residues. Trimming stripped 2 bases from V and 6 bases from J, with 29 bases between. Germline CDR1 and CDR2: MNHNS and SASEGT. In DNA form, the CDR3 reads TGTGCCAGCAGTGAAAGGAGATCACAAAGGGAAGGGGTGTTTGGTCAGCCCCAGCATTTT. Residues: CASSERRSQREGVFGQPQHF.

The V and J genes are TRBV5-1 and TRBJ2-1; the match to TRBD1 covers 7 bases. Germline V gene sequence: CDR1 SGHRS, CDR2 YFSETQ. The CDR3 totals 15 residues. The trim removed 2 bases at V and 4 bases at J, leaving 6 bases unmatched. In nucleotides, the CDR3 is TGCGCCAGCAGCTTCGCCGGGACAGCATACAATGAGCAGTTCTTC. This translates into CASSFAGTAYNEQFF.

This CDR3 reads CASSPGTGVFF. The CDR3 DNA reads TGCGCCAGCAGCCCCGGGACAGGGGTGTTCTTC. The chain links TRBV5-1 to TRBJ2-1; 10 bases align to TRBD1. The CDR3 sequence is 11 residues long. CDR1 and CDR2 from the germline V gene are SGHRS and YFSETQ. V shed 4 bases, J shed 15 bases, and the junction held 4 bases outside the gene matches.